Each of the 25 T cell receptor beta chains below was sequenced from the same sample in a study of T cell responses to AZD1222 COVID-19 vaccine. Sequenced by immunoSEQ multiplex PCR; TCRdb stores in-frame clones only, minus some. Of almost 70,000 clones in the sample, roughly 85% were seen once. The specimen was peripheral blood, collected 28 days after the second AZD1222 dose. The receptors shown here come from an adult who received the AZD1222 COVID-19 vaccine.

This clone has only a few counts. The rearrangement uses TRBV4-2 and TRBJ1-6, with D tentatively TRBD1 (5 bases). V dropped 0 bases and J dropped 5 bases, with 11 bases sitting between them. CDR1 and CDR2 from the germline V gene are LGHNA and YNFKEQ. This CDR3 comprises 16 residues. The CDR3 reads CASSQDPGRDNSPLHF. The CDR3 bases are TGTGCCAGCAGCCAAGATCCAGGGCGAGATAATTCACCCCTCCACTTT.

This rearrangement joins TRBV27 to TRBJ2-3; D remains unclear. Germline loops: CDR1 MNHEY, CDR2 SMNVEV (reference sequence). Between the trimmed V and J ends, which lost 6 bases and 2 bases, there was a span of 21 bases. This CDR3 is 17 amino acids long. The CDR3 DNA reads as TGTGCCAGCAGCACCTCGAACGCGCCATGGAACACAGATACGCAGTATTTT. It encodes CASSTSNAPWNTDTQYF.

The CDR3 coding sequence is TGCGCCAGCAGCCAACTCGAAGGAGGCGGGGGGATCTACGAGCAGTACTTC. This translates into CASSQLEGGGGIYEQYF. The rearrangement uses TRBV4-1 and TRBJ2-7; the match to TRBD2 covers 8 bases. The CDR3 consists of 17 residues. With 2 bases clipped from V and 3 bases from J, the junction kept 12 bases outside the gene matches. Looked up from germline, CDR1 is MGHRA and CDR2 is YSYEKL.

Only one count was recorded for this clone. The V call is TRBV13, the J call TRBJ1-6; TRBD1 aligns across 7 bases. CDR3 length equals 14 residues. With V trimmed by 5 bases and J by 11 bases, 9 bases remained unmatched. Looked up from germline, CDR1 is PRHDT and CDR2 is FYEKMQ (reference sequence). The CDR3 DNA is TGTGCCAGCAGCCTTCGGACAGGAGGAGCACCCCTCCACTTT. Translated, it gives CASSLRTGGAPLHF.

The chain joins TRBV29-1 to TRBJ2-1; 10 bases fit TRBD2. Germline V gene lookup returns CDR1 SQVTM and CDR2 ANQGSEA. CDR3 length: 15 residues. With 8 bases clipped from V and 6 bases from J, the junction kept 13 bases outside the gene matches. CDR3 in amino acids: CSLLRSGLAINEQFF. The CDR3 region has the DNA TGCAGCCTACTTAGATCGGGACTAGCGATCAATGAGCAGTTCTTC.

This sequence joins TRBV4-1 and TRBJ2-3; weak D call: TRBD1 (5 bases). CDR1 is MGHRA, CDR2 YSYEKL, per germline. The CDR3 runs 14 residues. Trimming cost V 8 bases and J 2 bases, with 14 bases left between them. DNA of the CDR3: TGCGCCAGCCGGTCAGGGCGACCCACAGATACGCAGTATTTT. Translated: CASRSGRPTDTQYF.

The V gene is TRBV11-2, the J gene TRBJ2-5, with 11 bases lining up with TRBD2. The J segment lost 4 bases and the V segment lost 0 bases, leaving 7 bases of the junction unmatched. The germline CDR1 and CDR2 sequences are SGHAT and FQNNGV. This CDR3 region has 17 residues. CDR3: CASSLDPLAGEGETQYF. The CDR3 DNA reads TGTGCCAGCAGCTTAGATCCACTAGCGGGAGAGGGAGAGACCCAGTACTTC.

V gene TRBV10-3 combines with J gene TRBJ2-5; D is unresolved. Between the trimmed V and J ends, which lost 7 bases and 2 bases, there was a span of 8 bases. CDR1 and CDR2 from the germline V gene are ENHRY and SYGVKD. The CDR3 length is 12 residues. The CDR3 protein is CAITASQETQYF. For the CDR3, the DNA is TGTGCCATCACGGCGTCTCAAGAGACCCAGTACTTC.

This rearrangement joins TRBV7-8 to TRBJ2-4; 12 positions agree with TRBD2. V was clipped by 3 bases and J by 14 bases; unmatched bases: 11. CDR1 is SGHVS and CDR2 is FQNEAQ in the germline V gene. This CDR3 has 15 amino acids. Here the CDR3 reads CASSFLLAGGPDKYF. The DNA of the CDR3 is TGTGCCAGCAGCTTCCTACTAGCGGGGGGACCTGATAAGTACTTC.

The chain has TRBV13 and TRBJ2-5; TRBD2 agrees at 8 bases. CDR1 and CDR2 from the germline V gene are PRHDT and FYEKMQ (reference sequence). V dropped 2 bases and J dropped 2; count of bases not matched to a gene: 4. This CDR3 comprises 15 residues. The chain's CDR3 is CASSLLLAAQETQYF. CDR3 nucleotides: TGTGCCAGCAGCTTACTACTAGCGGCTCAAGAGACCCAGTACTTC.

The gene calls are TRBV6-5 and TRBJ2-3; D remains unclear. The CDR3 length is 14 residues. Looked up from germline, CDR1 is MNHEY and CDR2 is SVGAGI. With 6 bases removed from V and 8 bases from J, the gap between germline ends came to 18 bases. This CDR3 reads CASSRVTASGTQYF. In DNA, the CDR3 is TGTGCCAGCAGCCGAGTTACAGCTTCAGGTACGCAGTATTTT.

Regarding this clone: One end of the junction does not line up with germline, which may come from a read error. V is TRBV19 and J is TRBJ1-1; D not certain. This CDR3 region has 17 residues. Looked up from germline, CDR1 is LNHDA and CDR2 is SQIVND (reference sequence). The CDR3 here is CAGSIGRRTYLNTEAFF. CDR3 DNA: TGTGCCGGTAGTATAGGTCGCCGCACTTACTTGAACACTGAAGCTTTCTTT.

This sequence joins TRBV24-1 and TRBJ2-2; D gene ambiguous. With 4 bases removed from V and 7 bases from J, the gap between germline ends came to 9 bases. Germline CDR1 is KGHDR and CDR2 is SFDVKD. The CDR3 has 13 amino acids. CDR3 region: CATSDHQRGELFF. Here the CDR3 DNA reads TGTGCCACCAGTGACCACCAGCGCGGGGAGCTGTTTTTT.

This clone is a singleton in its sample. V gene TRBV6-5 combines with J gene TRBJ2-7, with 9 bases aligning to TRBD1. Looked up from germline, CDR1 is MNHEY and CDR2 is SVGAGI. The CDR3 totals 15 residues. J gave up 1 base and V 8 bases, and 9 bases lay outside the gene matches. The CDR3 sequence is CASDLRQGGSYEQYF. In nucleotides, the CDR3 is TGTGCCAGCGACCTACGACAGGGGGGATCCTACGAGCAGTACTTC.

The rearrangement links TRBV5-1 to TRBJ2-7, with 9 bases aligning to TRBD1. The CDR3 is 15 residues long. Germline CDR1 SGHRS, CDR2 YFSETQ. V shed 4 bases, J shed 3 bases, and the junction held 8 bases outside the gene matches. The CDR3 region is CASSQDRGGIYEQYF. The DNA for the CDR3 is TGCGCCAGCAGCCAGGACAGGGGAGGAATCTACGAGCAGTACTTC.

The chain carries TRBV5-8 and TRBJ2-5; D might be TRBD1 or TRBD2, each matching 5 bases. The germline V and J ends were trimmed by 4 bases and 2 bases, with 18 bases remaining between them. This CDR3 has 16 amino acids. Per germline, CDR1 SGHTS and CDR2 YDEGEE. CDR3 protein: CASSTGTTPGQETQYF. The CDR3 DNA is TGTGCCAGCAGCACCGGGACCACCCCGGGGCAAGAGACCCAGTACTTC.

V usage is TRBV12-3 or TRBV12-4 and J usage is TRBJ1-1; maybe TRBD1 (6 bases). V was pared by 6 bases and J by 5 bases, with 13 bases between. The CDR3 consists of 13 residues. CDR3 sequence: CASSPEGDTEAFF. The DNA for the CDR3 is TGTGCCAGCAGCCCCGAGGGGGATACTGAAGCTTTCTTT.

The J gene is TRBJ2-5, the V gene TRBV2; D is ambiguous. CDR1 is SNHLY and CDR2 is FYNNEI in the germline V gene. CDR3 length equals 14 residues. V was pared by 4 bases and J by 2 bases, with 11 bases between. The CDR3 region is CASSVVQEQETQYF. Here the CDR3 DNA reads TGTGCCAGCAGTGTTGTGCAGGAACAAGAGACCCAGTACTTC.

This sequence joins TRBV5-4 and TRBJ2-3; 8 nucleotides agree with TRBD2. Germline CDR1 and CDR2: SGHNT and YYREEE (reference sequence). The CDR3 consists of 15 residues. The junction had 6 bases not matched to a gene; V was cut back by 1 base and J by 5 bases. The CDR3 bases are TGTGCCAGCAGCTTGAGCGGGAGCGGAGGAGATACGCAGTATTTT. As protein: CASSLSGSGGDTQYF.

The chain joins TRBV5-1 to TRBJ2-2; D may correspond to TRBD1 or TRBD2 (5 bases each). The V end was cut by 5 bases, the J end by 2 bases, with 10 bases between. In germline, CDR1 is SGHRS, CDR2 YFSETQ. The CDR3 is 14 residues long. DNA for the CDR3: TGCGCCAGCAGGCCCCGGGACAACACCGGGGAGCTGTTTTTT. Translation: CASRPRDNTGELFF. Combining the CDR3 with reference TRBV5-1 and TRBJ2-2 gives the whole variable domain KAGVTQTPRYLIKTRGQQVTLSCSPISGHRSVSWYQQTPGQGLQFLFEYFSETQRNKGNFPGRFSGRQFSNSRSEMNVSTLELGDSALYLCASRPRDNTGELFFGEGSRLTVL.

The rearrangement links TRBV10-3 to TRBJ2-6; no clear D gene. The CDR3 loop spans 14 amino acids. V lost 3 bases and J 0 bases, leaving 3 bases between the germline ends. Per germline, CDR1 ENHRY and CDR2 SYGVKD. CDR3 nucleotide sequence: TGTGCCATCAGTGACCCCTCTGGGGCCAACGTCCTGACTTTC. This sequence encodes CAISDPSGANVLTF.

J is TRBJ2-5 and V is TRBV4-2; D is possibly TRBD2 (5 bases). Trimming pared 4 bases from V and 5 bases from J, leaving 17 bases between. In germline, CDR1 is LGHNA, CDR2 YNFKEQ. The CDR3 contains 15 residues. In DNA form, the CDR3 reads TGTGCCAGCAGCCTAAAGGTCGGGGTCGGGGAGACCCAGTACTTC. This encodes CASSLKVGVGETQYF.

The chain couples TRBV6-1 to TRBJ1-1; D is ambiguous. Germline V CDR1 and CDR2: MNHNS, SASEGT. CDR3 length: 13 residues. The V end was cut by 2 bases, the J end by 10 bases, with 14 bases between. This CDR3 is CASSERGPFGAFF. CDR3 DNA: TGTGCCAGCAGTGAACGCGGGCCCTTTGGAGCTTTCTTT.

The rearrangement uses TRBV21-1 and TRBJ2-3; the table's D call of TRBD1 was not tested on the DNA. TRBV21-1 is given as a pseudogene. The CDR3 has 20 amino acids. This CDR3 reads CASSKERDRMAGVSTDTQYF. DNA for the CDR3: TGTGCCAGCAGCAAAGAAAGAGATCGTATGGCAGGGGTTAGCACAGATACGCAGTATTTT.

The chain has TRBV23-1 and TRBJ1-2; 7 bases match TRBD1. TRBV23-1 is an ORF, and what it does is uncertain. The CDR3 spans 15 residues. V shed 0 bases and J 5 bases; nucleotides not matched to a gene: 6. CDR3 amino acids: CASSQSEGAGYGYTF. In DNA, the CDR3 is TGCGCCAGCAGTCAATCGGAGGGGGCAGGGTATGGCTACACCTTC.